A single sample is the source of the 19 T cell receptor beta chains below, sequenced in a study of shared clonotypes between healthy human individuals. Here immunoSEQ multiplex PCR was the method, and the copy in TCRdb shows in-frame clones only, minus some. The table includes approximately 2.4 million clones, approximately 94% detected once. Material for sequencing was naive CD4+ T cells sorted from blood. Specified subset: CD45RA+ positively selected. All receptors come from a man between 18 and 35 years old in good health.

The rearrangement uses TRBV7-9 and TRBJ2-5; 8 nucleotides align to TRBD1. Trimming removed 1 base from V and 5 bases from J; junction bases left unmatched: 12. Germline CDR1 is SEHNR and CDR2 is FQNEAQ (reference sequence). CDR3 length: 17 amino acids. For the CDR3, the DNA is TGTGCCAGCAGCTTAGATGGAGGGCAGGGGGCCAGGGAGACCCAGTACTTC. It encodes CASSLDGGQGARETQYF.

This chain links TRBV28 with TRBJ2-5, with D maybe TRBD1 (6 bases). Deletions cut 4 bases from V and 1 base from J, with 10 bases between. This CDR3 has 14 amino acids. Germline V gene lookup returns CDR1 MDHEN and CDR2 SYDVKM. The CDR3 here is CASSSWDIQETQYF. CDR3 nucleotides: TGTGCCAGCAGTTCATGGGACATCCAAGAGACCCAGTACTTC.

The chain recombines TRBV7-2 with TRBJ2-1, with 7 bases identical to TRBD1. Germline-derived CDR1 and CDR2 are SGHTA and FQGNSA. The CDR3 totals 16 residues. V trimming: 0 bases; J trimming: 0 bases; junction bases outside the gene matches: 2. The CDR3 here is CASSLARDSSYNEQFF. CDR3 sequence (DNA): TGTGCCAGCAGCTTAGCGAGGGACAGCTCCTACAATGAGCAGTTCTTC.

The chain has TRBV10-1 and TRBJ2-1; D perhaps matches TRBD2 (7 bases). Germline V gives CDR1 WNHNN, CDR2 SYGVQD (reference sequence). Trimming took 2 bases from V and 7 from J, leaving 15 bases between them. The CDR3 runs 15 residues. CDR3 bases: TGCGCCAGCAGTGAGAATAAGGGGGGGATGAATGAGCAGTTCTTC. Residues: CASSENKGGMNEQFF.

This clone occurred once. This chain connects TRBV6-6 to TRBJ2-3; TRBD2 is a possible D gene (6 bases). Between the trimmed V and J ends, which lost 9 bases and 6 bases, there was a span of 16 bases. Germline V gene sequence: CDR1 MNHNY, CDR2 SVGAGI (reference sequence). This CDR3 region has 13 residues. CDR3 amino acids: CASREIPTDTQYF. The CDR3, as DNA: TGTGCCAGTCGGGAGATCCCCACGGATACGCAGTATTTT.

V and J are TRBV5-4 and TRBJ2-5; 7 positions agree with TRBD1. The CDR3 runs to 15 residues. Germline CDR1 is SGHNT and CDR2 is YYREEE (reference sequence). The trim removed 0 bases at V and 2 bases at J, leaving 4 bases unmatched. CDR3 protein: CASSLGGTVQETQYF. CDR3 bases: TGTGCCAGCAGCTTGGGAGGGACAGTTCAAGAGACCCAGTACTTC.

This clone was detected a few times. The rearrangement uses TRBV5-1 and TRBJ1-1; no clear D gene. The germline CDR1 and CDR2 sequences are SGHRS and YFSETQ. The CDR3 runs 12 residues. Trimming shortened V by 5 bases and J by 5 bases, and 10 bases separated the two germline ends. The CDR3 loop reads CASSKSDTEAFF. The CDR3, as DNA: TGCGCCAGCAGTAAAAGCGATACTGAAGCTTTCTTT.

The rearrangement joins TRBV27 to TRBJ2-2; 9 nucleotides line up with TRBD1. The CDR3 is made up of 19 amino acids. V lost 3 bases to trimming and J lost 4 bases; unmatched junction nucleotides: 15. Germline V CDR1 and CDR2: MNHEY, SMNVEV (reference sequence). CDR3 nucleotide sequence: TGTGCCAGCAGTTTCCTTCCCCCGTTTCGACAGGGGGGCACCGGGGAGCTGTTTTTT. It translates to CASSFLPPFRQGGTGELFF.

With regard to this clone: Other DNA sequences within the sample encode an identical CDR3. The chain couples TRBV5-1 to TRBJ2-5; possible D gene TRBD1, 6 bases. Germline V gene lookup returns CDR1 SGHRS and CDR2 YFSETQ. The CDR3 consists of 14 residues. V was cut by 4 bases and J by 0 bases, with 10 bases left in between. CDR3 residues: CASSPTGYQETQYF. For the CDR3, the DNA is TGCGCCAGCAGCCCAACAGGGTACCAAGAGACCCAGTACTTC.

CDR3 sequence (DNA): TGTGCCTGGAGTGGAGGAGTCGGTGGTCAGCCCCAGCATTTT. This sequence encodes CAWSGGVGGQPQHF. The chain links TRBV30 to TRBJ1-5; no definite D call. Per the germline V gene, CDR1 is GTSNPN and CDR2 is SVGIG (reference sequence). CDR3 length: 14 residues. V lost 1 base to trimming and J lost 6 bases, with 13 bases between them.

This rearrangement joins TRBV19 to TRBJ1-5; no reliable D call. Trimming pared 1 base from V and 5 bases from J, leaving 15 bases between. Germline V lookup: CDR1 LNHDA, CDR2 SQIVND (reference sequence). The CDR3 sequence is 16 residues long. The CDR3 DNA follows: TGTGCCAGTAGTATAGGGATCGGGGAGGGCTATCAGCCCCAGCATTTT. Its protein product is CASSIGIGEGYQPQHF.

This rearrangement joins TRBV4-1 to TRBJ1-2; D is uncertain. The V gene lost 6 bases and the J gene lost 11 bases, with 7 bases spanning the gap. Germline lookup yields CDR1 MGHRA and CDR2 YSYEKL. The CDR3 extends over 9 amino acids. The CDR3 sequence: CASRPSYTF. The CDR3, as DNA: TGCGCCAGCAGACCCTCGTACACCTTC.

Worth noting for this clone: Other DNA sequences of this sample code for an identical CDR3. DNA of the CDR3: TGTGCCAGCAGCCTTGGCGGCTCCTACGAGCAGTACTTC. Translated, it gives CASSLGGSYEQYF. J is TRBJ2-7 and V is TRBV11-2, with D unclear. Trimming removed 5 bases from V and 0 bases from J, with 8 bases in between. Germline CDR1 is SGHAT and CDR2 is FQNNGV. The CDR3 sequence is 13 residues long.

This clone showed up just once. V gene TRBV5-6 combines with J gene TRBJ1-2; a possible D gene is TRBD1 (5 bases). V dropped 2 bases and J dropped 4 bases, with 12 bases sitting between them. Germline CDR1 and CDR2: SGHDT and YYEEEE. There are 14 residues in the CDR3. The chain's CDR3 is CASSFIQGPYGYTF. The CDR3 DNA sequence: TGTGCCAGCAGCTTTATTCAGGGACCCTATGGCTACACCTTC.

This chain joins TRBV6-5 and TRBJ2-1; 8 positions agree with TRBD1. The ends lost 6 bases at V and 3 bases at J; junction bases unmatched: 4. The CDR3 extends over 14 amino acids. Looked up from germline, CDR1 is MNHEY and CDR2 is SVGAGI. The CDR3 DNA reads as TGTGCCAGCAGATCTACAGGGGGCTACAATGAGCAGTTCTTC. Translation: CASRSTGGYNEQFF.

The chain recombines TRBV5-4 with TRBJ2-4, with D perhaps matching TRBD2 (5 bases). V gave up 4 bases and J gave up 5 bases, with 19 bases separating them. The germline V gene encodes CDR1 SGHNT and CDR2 YYREEE (reference sequence). The CDR3 spans 16 residues. CDR3 nucleotides: TGTGCCAGCAGCGAGGGTACTGCAGACCCCGAAAACATTCAGTACTTC. Its translation: CASSEGTADPENIQYF.

This rearrangement joins TRBV10-3 to TRBJ2-3, with D possibly called TRBD1 or TRBD2 (5 bases each). Germline assignment: CDR1 ENHRY and CDR2 SYGVKD. V was shortened by 6 bases and J by 4 bases, with 20 bases between the two germline ends. The CDR3 runs 16 residues. In DNA form, the CDR3 reads TGTGCCATCAGCCCGGGACCAAGGATTGGTTCAGATACGCAGTATTTT. It encodes CAISPGPRIGSDTQYF.

This rearrangement joins TRBV30 to TRBJ2-7, with 10 positions matching TRBD2. The CDR3 has 16 amino acids. Trimming took 0 bases from V and 0 from J; bases not matched to a gene: 5. In germline, CDR1 is GTSNPN, CDR2 SVGIG (reference sequence). CDR3 DNA: TGTGCCTGGAGTGTACGACTAGCGGGCCCCTCCTACGAGCAGTACTTC. Protein: CAWSVRLAGPSYEQYF.

The rearrangement joins TRBV5-1 to TRBJ1-3; D gene uncertain. This CDR3 comprises 15 residues. Trimming removed 5 bases at V and 0 bases at J, with 12 bases between. Germline CDR1 and CDR2: SGHRS and YFSETQ. CDR3 coding DNA: TGCGCCAGCAGAACCGAAAGTAGCTCTGGAAACACCATATATTTT. Translating it yields CASRTESSSGNTIYF. Based on the CDR3 plus reference TRBV5-1 and TRBJ1-3, the full variable domain is KAGVTQTPRYLIKTRGQQVTLSCSPISGHRSVSWYQQTPGQGLQFLFEYFSETQRNKGNFPGRFSGRQFSNSRSEMNVSTLELGDSALYLCASRTESSSGNTIYFGEGSWLTVV.